A single sample gave rise to the 21 T cell receptor beta chains below, sequenced in a study of identical twins. TCRdb redid the calling of the 5' RACE reads with MiXCR, one entry per CDR3 protein. Among about 240,000 distinct CDR3 sequences listed, about 11% were seen once. Sequenced input: memory T cells sorted from blood. All receptors derive from a man aged 50-59 years in good health.

This chain uses TRBV20-1 with TRBJ2-5, with D perhaps TRBD1 or TRBD2 (6 bases each). The CDR3 totals 13 residues. V was cut by 6 bases and J by 5 bases, with 16 bases left in between. The germline CDR1 and CDR2 sequences are DFQATT and SNEGSKA (reference sequence). CDR3: CSAGGGPGETQYF. The CDR3 DNA reads as TGCAGTGCCGGAGGGGGGCCTGGTGAGACCCAGTACTTC.

The gene calls are TRBV15 and TRBJ2-3; 10 nucleotides align to TRBD2. The CDR3 sequence is 17 residues long. Trimming at V came to 0 bases and at J to 0 bases, leaving 3 bases not matched to a gene. The V gene's germline CDR1 is LNHNV and CDR2 YYDKDF (reference sequence). This CDR3 is CATSRDQTSGSTDTQYF. CDR3 in DNA: TGTGCCACCAGCAGAGATCAGACTAGCGGGAGCACAGATACGCAGTATTTT.

This clonotype was observed many times. CDR3 coding DNA: TGTGCCAGCAAAACGGGACATAGCACAGATACGCAGTATTTT. It yields the protein CASKTGHSTDTQYF. This chain joins TRBV12-3 or TRBV12-4 and TRBJ2-3; TRBD1 is a possible D gene (6 bases). Trimming shortened V by 7 bases and J by 0 bases, and 11 bases separated the two germline ends. The CDR3 covers 14 residues.

This clonotype was detected many times. The genes are TRBV12-3 or TRBV12-4 and TRBJ2-1, with 9 bases that match TRBD2. The CDR3 sequence is 15 residues long. V trimming: 2 bases; J trimming: 10 bases; junction bases outside the gene matches: 9. This CDR3 reads CASSLLAGGLGEQFF. For the CDR3, the DNA is TGTGCCAGCAGTTTACTCGCGGGGGGGCTCGGGGAGCAGTTCTTC.

V and J are TRBV11-2 and TRBJ1-1; D gene uncertain. Germline V gene sequence: CDR1 SGHAT, CDR2 FQNNGV. This CDR3 is built from 13 residues. Trimming stripped 2 bases from V and 7 bases from J, with 11 bases between. The CDR3: CASSLIVLDEAFF. DNA of the CDR3: TGTGCCAGCAGCTTAATCGTCCTAGATGAAGCTTTCTTT.

This clonotype was seen at least ten times. One junction end does not reproduce the germline sequence, and a read error may be involved. The gene calls are TRBV7-2 and TRBJ2-5; D not certain. Germline values: CDR1 SGHTA, CDR2 FQGNSA. This CDR3 region has 11 residues. DNA of the CDR3: TGTGCCAGCAGCTTGGTAGAGGCCCAGTACTTC. This encodes CASSLVEAQYF.

This clonotype was counted only a few times. The V call is TRBV19, the J call TRBJ2-1; 8 bases line up with TRBD2. The ends lost 6 bases at V and 6 bases at J; junction bases unmatched: 7. Germline V lookup: CDR1 LNHDA, CDR2 SQIVND (reference sequence). This CDR3 comprises 14 residues. CDR3 region: CASSSLGTSNEQFF. As DNA, the CDR3 is TGTGCCAGTAGCTCGCTCGGGACTAGCAATGAGCAGTTCTTC.

The sample holds a few counts of this clonotype. This rearrangement joins TRBV6-2 or TRBV6-3 to TRBJ1-2; D is unresolved. V dropped 4 bases and J dropped 3 bases, with 12 bases sitting between them. The germline gives CDR1 MNHEY, CDR2 SVGEGT. This CDR3 comprises 14 residues. The CDR3 DNA sequence: TGTGCCAGCAGTTCCTCCATCCCCTACTATGGCTACACCTTC. It specifies CASSSSIPYYGYTF.

The V and J genes are TRBV20-1 and TRBJ2-4; no reliable D call. The germline gives CDR1 DFQATT, CDR2 SNEGSKA (reference sequence). The V and J ends lost 0 bases and 1 base respectively, with 7 bases between them. This CDR3 contains 14 residues. The CDR3 is CSARDFIAKNIQYF. The CDR3 coding sequence is TGCAGTGCTAGAGACTTTATTGCCAAAAACATTCAGTACTTC.

The chain is built from TRBV5-1 and TRBJ1-2, with 8 nucleotides matching TRBD1. Germline trimming cut 0 bases from V and 5 bases from J; bases unmatched to any gene: 9. The CDR3 sequence is 16 residues long. The germline CDR1 and CDR2 sequences are SGHRS and YFSETQ. This chain's CDR3 is CASSLDRGQGGYGYTF. In DNA, the CDR3 is TGCGCCAGCAGCTTGGACCGCGGACAGGGTGGATATGGCTACACCTTC.

V gene TRBV7-2 combines with J gene TRBJ2-1, with D perhaps matching TRBD2 (6 bases). The germline V gene has CDR1 SGHTA and CDR2 FQGNSA. The V gene lost 2 bases and the J gene lost 4 bases, with 9 bases spanning the gap. The CDR3 runs to 14 residues. The CDR3 bases are TGTGCCAGCAGCTTATATGGGACTTACAATGAGCAGTTCTTC. Its protein product is CASSLYGTYNEQFF.

J is TRBJ2-5 and V is TRBV9; D is tentatively TRBD1 or TRBD2 (6 bases each). V lost 0 bases to trimming and J lost 5 bases, with 14 bases between them. Germline CDR1 and CDR2: SGDLS and YYNGEE. The CDR3 is 15 amino acids. CDR3 region: CASSVESGGRETQYF. The CDR3, as DNA: TGTGCCAGCAGCGTAGAATCCGGGGGCAGGGAGACCCAGTACTTC.

This clonotype was detected only a few times. The rearrangement uses TRBV24-1 and TRBJ1-1, with 8 bases matching TRBD1. CDR1 is KGHDR, CDR2 SFDVKD, per germline. V was clipped by 7 bases and J by 8 bases; unmatched bases: 2. The CDR3 spans 11 residues. The CDR3 coding sequence is TGTGCCACCAGGCAGGGGGCAGAAGCTTTCTTT. It specifies CATRQGAEAFF.

This sequence joins TRBV20-1 and TRBJ2-1; 12 bases are a match to TRBD2. Germline CDR1 and CDR2: DFQATT and SNEGSKA (reference sequence). The CDR3 consists of 16 residues. V was clipped by 2 bases and J by 4 bases; unmatched bases: 6. The CDR3 reads CSARSLAGGSYNEQFF. CDR3 nucleotide sequence: TGCAGTGCTAGAAGTCTAGCGGGAGGGTCTTACAATGAGCAGTTCTTC.

Many counts were recorded for this clonotype. V usage is TRBV15 and J usage is TRBJ2-3; 9 bases are a match to TRBD1. V trimming: 11 bases; J trimming: 4 bases; junction bases outside the gene matches: 7. This CDR3 is 13 amino acids long. The germline CDR1 and CDR2 sequences are LNHNV and YYDKDF (reference sequence). The CDR3 spells CAVGDRAPDTQYF. DNA for the CDR3: TGTGCCGTAGGGGACAGGGCCCCAGATACGCAGTATTTT.

There are a few counts of this clonotype. V is TRBV28 and J is TRBJ2-6, with TRBD1 as a possible D gene (6 bases). Trimming took off 6 bases at V and 2 bases at J, with 11 bases between the two ends. Germline CDR1 and CDR2: MDHEN and SYDVKM. The CDR3 spans 15 residues. CDR3 region: CASSNTGTGANVLTF. The CDR3 coding sequence is TGTGCCAGCAGCAATACAGGGACTGGGGCCAACGTCCTGACTTTC.

In this sample, this clonotype turned up a few times. This rearrangement joins TRBV6-6 to TRBJ2-7; 7 positions match TRBD2. The V gene end was trimmed by 2 bases and the J gene end by 10 bases; junction bases not matched to a gene: 5. This CDR3 contains 12 residues. The V gene's germline CDR1 is MNHNY and CDR2 SVGAGI (reference sequence). The CDR3 reads CASSYAMGLQYF. DNA of the CDR3: TGTGCCAGCAGTTACGCGATGGGACTACAGTACTTC.

The V gene is TRBV6-2 or TRBV6-3, the J gene TRBJ2-1, with 11 bases matching TRBD2. Trimming took 5 bases from V and 3 from J; bases not matched to a gene: 6. This CDR3 comprises 16 residues. The germline V gene encodes CDR1 MNHEY and CDR2 SVGEGT. The CDR3 here is CASSRTGTSGYNEQFF. In nucleotides, the CDR3 is TGTGCCAGCAGTCGAACCGGGACTAGCGGCTACAATGAGCAGTTCTTC.

This clonotype was seen repeatedly, ten times or more. The chain uses TRBV4-1 and TRBJ1-1; TRBD1 matches at 11 bases. The CDR3 has 18 amino acids. Trimming removed 1 base from V and 0 bases from J; junction bases left unmatched: 7. The germline V gene encodes CDR1 MGHRA and CDR2 YSYEKL. The CDR3 region has the DNA TGCGCCAGCAGCCAAGTCGTCCGGGACAGGGGGATGAACACTGAAGCTTTCTTT. It encodes CASSQVVRDRGMNTEAFF.

J is TRBJ1-1 and V is TRBV6-2 or TRBV6-3, with D hard to call. This CDR3 is built from 13 residues. Trimming took 0 bases from V and 10 from J, leaving 12 bases between them. CDR1 and CDR2 (germline): MNHEY, SVGEGT. CDR3 sequence reads: CASSYSVPGRAFF. The CDR3 nucleotides are TGTGCCAGCAGTTACTCGGTACCCGGGAGAGCTTTCTTT.

This clonotype was seen a few times. The V and J genes are TRBV20-1 and TRBJ2-1; the match to TRBD2 covers 8 bases. Germline V gene data show CDR1 as DFQATT and CDR2 as SNEGSKA (reference sequence). V lost 3 bases to trimming and J lost 2 bases; unmatched junction nucleotides: 9. This CDR3 spans 16 amino acids. CDR3 protein: CSASPGGAETYNEQFF. DNA of the CDR3: TGCAGTGCTAGTCCCGGGGGGGCTGAGACCTACAATGAGCAGTTCTTC.